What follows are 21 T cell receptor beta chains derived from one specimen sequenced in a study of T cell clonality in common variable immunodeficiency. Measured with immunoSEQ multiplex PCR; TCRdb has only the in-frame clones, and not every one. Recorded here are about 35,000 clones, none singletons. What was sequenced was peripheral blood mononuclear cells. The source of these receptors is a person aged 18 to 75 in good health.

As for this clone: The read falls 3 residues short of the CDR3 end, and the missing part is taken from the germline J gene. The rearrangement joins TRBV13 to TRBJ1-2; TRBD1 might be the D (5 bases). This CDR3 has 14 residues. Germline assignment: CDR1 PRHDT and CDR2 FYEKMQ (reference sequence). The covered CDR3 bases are TGTGCCAGCAGCATGAGGGGCGATAACTACGAC. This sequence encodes CASSMRGDNYD. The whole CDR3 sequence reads CASSMRGDNYDYTF.

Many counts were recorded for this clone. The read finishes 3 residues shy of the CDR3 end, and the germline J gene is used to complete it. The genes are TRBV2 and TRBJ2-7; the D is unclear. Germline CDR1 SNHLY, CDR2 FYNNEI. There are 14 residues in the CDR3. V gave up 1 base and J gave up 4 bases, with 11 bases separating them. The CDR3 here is CASSEVLVSYEQYF. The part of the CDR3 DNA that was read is TGTGCCAGCAGTGAAGTGCTAGTTTCGTACGAG. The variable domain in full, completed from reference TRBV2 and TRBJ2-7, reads EPEVTQTPSHQVTQMGQEVILRCVPISNHLYFYWYRQILGQKVEFLVSFYNNEISEKSEIFDDQFSVERPDGSNFTLKIRSTKLEDSAMYFCASSEVLVSYEQYFGPGTRLTVT.

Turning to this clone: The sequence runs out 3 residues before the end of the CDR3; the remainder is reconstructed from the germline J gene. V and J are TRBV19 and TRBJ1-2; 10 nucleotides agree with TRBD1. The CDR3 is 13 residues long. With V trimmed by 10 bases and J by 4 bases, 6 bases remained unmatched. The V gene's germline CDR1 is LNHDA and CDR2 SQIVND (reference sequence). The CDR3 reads CATERDRGYGYTF. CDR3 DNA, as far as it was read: TGTGCCACCGAAAGGGACAGGGGCTATGGC.

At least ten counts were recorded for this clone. The DNA read from the CDR3 is TGTGCCAGCAGCATAGGACAGGTCCGTTCCTACGAG. It yields the protein CASSIGQVRSYE. The full-length CDR3 reads as CASSIGQVRSYEQYF. The V call is TRBV28, the J call TRBJ2-7; the match to TRBD1 covers 7 bases. The CDR3 end falls 3 residues outside the read, so it is completed with the germline J gene. There are 15 residues in the CDR3. V shed 6 bases and J 1 base; nucleotides not matched to a gene: 9. From germline, CDR1 is MDHEN and CDR2 SYDVKM.

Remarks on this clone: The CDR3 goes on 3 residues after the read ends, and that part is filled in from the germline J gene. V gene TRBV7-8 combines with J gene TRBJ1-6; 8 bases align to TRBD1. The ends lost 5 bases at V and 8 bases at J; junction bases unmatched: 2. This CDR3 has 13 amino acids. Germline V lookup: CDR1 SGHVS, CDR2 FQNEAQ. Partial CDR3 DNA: TGTGCCAGCAGCCAGACAGGGGATTCACCC. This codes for CASSQTGDSP. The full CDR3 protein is CASSQTGDSPLHF.

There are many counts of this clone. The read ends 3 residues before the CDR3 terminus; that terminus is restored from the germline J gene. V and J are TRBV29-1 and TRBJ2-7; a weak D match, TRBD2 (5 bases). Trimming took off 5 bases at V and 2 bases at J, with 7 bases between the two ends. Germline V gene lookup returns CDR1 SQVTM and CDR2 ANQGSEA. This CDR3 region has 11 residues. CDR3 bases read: TGCAGCGTTCAGAGGGCCTACGAG. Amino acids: CSVQRAYE. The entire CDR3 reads CSVQRAYEQYF.

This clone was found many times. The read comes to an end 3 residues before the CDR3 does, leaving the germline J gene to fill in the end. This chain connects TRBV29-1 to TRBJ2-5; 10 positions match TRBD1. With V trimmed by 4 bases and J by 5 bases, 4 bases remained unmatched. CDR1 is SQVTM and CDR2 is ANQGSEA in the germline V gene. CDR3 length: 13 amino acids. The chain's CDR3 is CSVGTGGGETQYF. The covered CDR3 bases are TGCAGCGTTGGGACAGGGGGGGGCGAGACC.

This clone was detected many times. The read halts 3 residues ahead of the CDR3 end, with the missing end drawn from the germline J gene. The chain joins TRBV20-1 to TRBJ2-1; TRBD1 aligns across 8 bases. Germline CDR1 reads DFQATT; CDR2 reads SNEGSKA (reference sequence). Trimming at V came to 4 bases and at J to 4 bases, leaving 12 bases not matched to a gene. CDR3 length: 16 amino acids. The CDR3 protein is CSAKPPTGGFYNEQFF. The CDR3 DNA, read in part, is TGCAGTGCTAAACCCCCCACAGGGGGATTTTACAATGAG.

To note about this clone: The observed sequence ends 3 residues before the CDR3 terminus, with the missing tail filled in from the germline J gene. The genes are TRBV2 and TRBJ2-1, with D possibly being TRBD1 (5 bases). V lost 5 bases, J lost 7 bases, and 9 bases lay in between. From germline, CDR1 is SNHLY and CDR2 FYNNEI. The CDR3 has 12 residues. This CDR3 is CASSPGINEQFF. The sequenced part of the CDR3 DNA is TGTGCCAGCAGTCCAGGGATTAATGAG.

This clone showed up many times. CDR3 DNA (partial): TGCAGCGGGACTAGCGGGAGCGAG. Translated, it gives CSGTSGSE. The CDR3 as a whole reads CSGTSGSEQYF. J is TRBJ2-7 and V is TRBV20-1; TRBD2 matches at 14 bases. The missing CDR3 end, 3 residues past where the read stops, is filled in from the germline J gene. CDR1 DFQATT and CDR2 SNEGSKA come from the germline V gene (reference sequence). The CDR3 runs to 11 residues.

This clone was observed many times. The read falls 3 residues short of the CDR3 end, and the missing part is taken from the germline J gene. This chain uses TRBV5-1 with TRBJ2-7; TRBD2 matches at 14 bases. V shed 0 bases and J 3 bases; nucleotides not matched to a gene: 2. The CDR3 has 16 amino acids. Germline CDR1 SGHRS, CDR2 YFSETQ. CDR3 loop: CASSLAGTSGGYEQYF. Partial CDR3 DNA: TGCGCCAGCAGCTTGGCCGGGACTAGCGGGGGCTACGAG. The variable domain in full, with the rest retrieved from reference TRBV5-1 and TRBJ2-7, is KAGVTQTPRYLIKTRGQQVTLSCSPISGHRSVSWYQQTPGQGLQFLFEYFSETQRNKGNFPGRFSGRQFSNSRSEMNVSTLELGDSALYLCASSLAGTSGGYEQYFGPGTRLTVT.

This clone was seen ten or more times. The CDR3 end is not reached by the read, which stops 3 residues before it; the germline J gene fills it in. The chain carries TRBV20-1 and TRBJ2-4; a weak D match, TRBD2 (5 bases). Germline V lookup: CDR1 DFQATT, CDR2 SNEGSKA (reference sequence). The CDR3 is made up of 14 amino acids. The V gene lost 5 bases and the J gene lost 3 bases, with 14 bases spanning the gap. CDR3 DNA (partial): TGCAGTGCTCTGGACTCAGTTTACAAAAACATT. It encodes CSALDSVYKNI. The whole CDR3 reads CSALDSVYKNIQYF.

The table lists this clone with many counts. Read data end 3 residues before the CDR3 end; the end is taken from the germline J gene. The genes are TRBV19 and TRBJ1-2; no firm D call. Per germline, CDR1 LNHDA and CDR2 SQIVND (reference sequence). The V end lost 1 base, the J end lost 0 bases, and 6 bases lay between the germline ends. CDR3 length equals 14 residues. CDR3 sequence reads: CASSIATANYGYTF. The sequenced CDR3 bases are TGTGCCAGTAGTATAGCAACAGCTAACTATGGC.

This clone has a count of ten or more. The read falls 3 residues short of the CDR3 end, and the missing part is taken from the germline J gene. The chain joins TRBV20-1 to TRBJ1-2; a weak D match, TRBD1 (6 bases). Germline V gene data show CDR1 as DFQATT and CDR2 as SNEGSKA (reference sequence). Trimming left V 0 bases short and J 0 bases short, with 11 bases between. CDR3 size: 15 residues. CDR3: CSARDRGPTNYGYTF. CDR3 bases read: TGCAGTGCTAGAGACAGGGGCCCAACTAACTATGGC.

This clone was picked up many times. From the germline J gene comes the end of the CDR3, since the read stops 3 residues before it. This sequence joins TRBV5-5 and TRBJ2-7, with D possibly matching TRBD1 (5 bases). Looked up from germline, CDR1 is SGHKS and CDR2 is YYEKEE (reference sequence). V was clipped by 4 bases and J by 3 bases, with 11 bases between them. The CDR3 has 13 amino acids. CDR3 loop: CASSRPGIYEQYF. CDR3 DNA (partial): TGTGCCAGCAGCCGGCCAGGGATCTACGAG.

The CDR3 bases that were read are TGTGCCAGCAGTGGGACAGTTAATAGCAATCAGCCG. Its translation: CASSGTVNSNQP. The full CDR3 is CASSGTVNSNQPQYF. The V and J genes are TRBV2 and TRBJ2-3; the D gene is possibly TRBD1 (6 bases). Coverage ceases 3 residues before the CDR3 finishes, and the germline J gene fills in the end. The CDR3 totals 15 residues. CDR1 is SNHLY and CDR2 is FYNNEI in the germline V gene.

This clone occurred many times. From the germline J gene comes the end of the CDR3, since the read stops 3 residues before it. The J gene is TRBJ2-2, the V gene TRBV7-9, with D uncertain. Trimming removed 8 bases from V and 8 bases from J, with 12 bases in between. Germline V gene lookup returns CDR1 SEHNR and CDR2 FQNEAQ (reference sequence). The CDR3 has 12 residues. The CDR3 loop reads CASDGPRGELFF. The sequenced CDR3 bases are TGTGCCAGCGATGGGCCCCGGGGGGAG. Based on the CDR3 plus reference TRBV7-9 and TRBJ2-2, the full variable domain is DTGVSQNPRHKITKRGQNVTFRCDPISEHNRLYWYRQTLGQGPEFLTYFQNEAQLEKSRLLSDRFSAERPKGSFSTLEIQRTEQGDSAMYLCASDGPRGELFFGEGSRLTVL.

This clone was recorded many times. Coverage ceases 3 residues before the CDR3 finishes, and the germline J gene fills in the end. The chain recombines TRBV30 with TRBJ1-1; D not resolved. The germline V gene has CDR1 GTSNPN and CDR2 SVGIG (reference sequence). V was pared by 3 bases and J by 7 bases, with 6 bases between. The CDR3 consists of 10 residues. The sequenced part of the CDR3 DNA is TGTGCCTGGAGAGCGTATGAA. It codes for CAWRAYE. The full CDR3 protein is CAWRAYEAFF.

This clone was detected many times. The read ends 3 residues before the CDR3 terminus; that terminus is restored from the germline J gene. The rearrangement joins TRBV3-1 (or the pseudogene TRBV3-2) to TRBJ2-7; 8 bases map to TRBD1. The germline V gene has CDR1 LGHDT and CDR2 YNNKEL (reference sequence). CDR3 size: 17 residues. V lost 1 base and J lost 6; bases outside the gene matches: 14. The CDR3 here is CASSQGRTGKALGEQYF. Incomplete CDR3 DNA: TGTGCCAGCAGCCAAGGGAGGACAGGGAAAGCATTGGGCGAG.

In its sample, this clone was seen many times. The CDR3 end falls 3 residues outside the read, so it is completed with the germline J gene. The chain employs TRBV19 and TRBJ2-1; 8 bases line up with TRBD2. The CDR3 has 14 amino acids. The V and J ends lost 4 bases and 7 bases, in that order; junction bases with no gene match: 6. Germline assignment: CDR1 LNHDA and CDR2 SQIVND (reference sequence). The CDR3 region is CASSTGTSFNEQFF. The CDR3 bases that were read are TGTGCCAGTAGTACAGGGACTAGTTTTAATGAG.

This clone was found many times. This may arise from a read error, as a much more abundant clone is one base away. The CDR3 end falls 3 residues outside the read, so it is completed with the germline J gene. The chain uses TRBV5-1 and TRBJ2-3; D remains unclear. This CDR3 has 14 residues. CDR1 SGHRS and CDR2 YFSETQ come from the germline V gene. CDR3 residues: CAGSLGAETDTQYF. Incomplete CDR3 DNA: TGCGCCGGCAGCTTAGGTGCAGAGACAGATACG.